The 24 T cell receptor beta chains below were found in one sample sequenced in a study of Tregs in tolerant kidney transplant recipients. Generated by immunoSEQ multiplex PCR, the TCRdb table keeps only in-frame clones and is missing some. Seen here are approximately 60,000 clones, 80% to 90% observed once, and the top ten hold 3.8%. Recipients received nonmyeloablative bone marrow transplants from related graft donors, with transient mixed chimerism. The sample here was CD4+ T cells from blood (PBMCs), taken 6 months after the transplant. Receptor source: a human patient who received a combined kidney and bone marrow transplant. Among the T cells, some may be from the graft donor.

The CDR3 bases are TGTGCCAGCACCCGAGGGTACTCCTACGAGCAGTACTTC. It specifies CASTRGYSYEQYF. This chain links TRBV25-1 with TRBJ2-7; possibly TRBD2 for D (5 bases). The CDR3 contains 13 residues. The germline V gene has CDR1 MGHDK and CDR2 SYGVNS. Trimming removed 7 bases at V and 0 bases at J, with 10 bases between.

The chain uses TRBV7-2 and TRBJ2-7; D might be TRBD2 (7 bases). The CDR3 has 16 residues. The ends were cut back, 5 bases at V and 6 bases at J, with 23 bases in the middle. From germline, CDR1 is SGHTA and CDR2 FQGNSA. CDR3 bases: TGTGCCAGCAGCCAGAGGGGGGGGTTCACGATCCGCGAGCAGTACTTC. Protein product: CASSQRGGFTIREQYF.

This sequence joins TRBV30 and TRBJ2-3; a possible D gene is TRBD2 (5 bases). This CDR3 spans 13 amino acids. Trimming left V 2 bases short and J 3 bases short, with 9 bases between. CDR1 GTSNPN and CDR2 SVGIG come from the germline V gene (reference sequence). The CDR3 nucleotides are TGTGCCTGGAGTTGGGAGTTAACAGATACGCAGTATTTT. It translates to CAWSWELTDTQYF.

The rearrangement joins TRBV7-2 to TRBJ2-7; possible D gene TRBD2, 5 bases. The CDR3 is 13 amino acids. Trimming took 0 bases from V and 3 from J, leaving 6 bases between them. CDR1 is SGHTA, CDR2 FQGNSA, per germline. The CDR3 DNA is TGTGCCAGCAGCTTAGCCGGGGTCTACGAGCAGTACTTC. Amino acid sequence: CASSLAGVYEQYF.

This sequence joins TRBV2 and TRBJ1-5; possibly TRBD1 for D (6 bases). V was pared by 4 bases and J by 2 bases, with 12 bases between. This CDR3 comprises 15 residues. Germline V gene sequence: CDR1 SNHLY, CDR2 FYNNEI. The CDR3 sequence: CASSGKAGGNQPQHF. In DNA, the CDR3 is TGTGCCAGCAGTGGAAAGGCAGGGGGCAATCAGCCCCAGCATTTT.

This clone has just a few counts. The chain combines TRBV25-1 with TRBJ2-7; 10 positions agree with TRBD1. The V segment lost 5 bases and the J segment 3 bases; nucleotides outside the gene matches: 7. In germline, CDR1 is MGHDK, CDR2 SYGVNS. The CDR3 covers 15 residues. The CDR3 loop is CASSSRTGGVYEQYF. DNA of the CDR3: TGTGCCAGCAGTTCCAGGACAGGGGGTGTCTACGAGCAGTACTTC.

The chain combines TRBV19 with TRBJ2-7, with TRBD2 matching over 8 bases. Germline V gene data show CDR1 as LNHDA and CDR2 as SQIVND (reference sequence). J was trimmed by 4 bases and V by 4 bases; bases with no gene match: 18. The CDR3 is 18 residues long. Here the CDR3 reads CASSTLPDPGGISYEQYF. The CDR3 region has the DNA TGTGCCAGTAGTACTCTCCCAGATCCGGGAGGGATTTCGTACGAGCAGTACTTC. The whole variable domain, remainder taken from reference TRBV19 and TRBJ2-7, is DGGITQSPKYLFRKEGQNVTLSCEQNLNHDAMYWYRQDPGQGLRLIYYSQIVNDFQKGDIAEGYSVSREKKESFPLTVTSAQKNPTAFYLCASSTLPDPGGISYEQYFGPGTRLTVT.

The V gene is TRBV18, the J gene TRBJ1-5; 8 bases are a match to TRBD1. The CDR3 has 13 amino acids. After removal of 5 bases from V and 5 bases from J, the junction contained 2 bases not matched to a gene. CDR1 and CDR2 from the germline V gene are KGHSH and LQKENI. The CDR3 is CASSGTGDQPQHF. DNA of the CDR3: TGTGCCAGCTCAGGGACAGGCGATCAGCCCCAGCATTTT.

This chain links TRBV7-9 with TRBJ1-5, with no clear D. The V gene lost 2 bases and the J gene lost 5 bases, with 7 bases spanning the gap. This CDR3 is 13 amino acids long. Germline lookup yields CDR1 SEHNR and CDR2 FQNEAQ (reference sequence). The CDR3 coding sequence is TGTGCCAGCAGCTTATACGGGGATCAGCCCCAGCATTTT. Translated, it gives CASSLYGDQPQHF.

The J gene is TRBJ2-2, the V gene TRBV4-2, with 8 bases lining up with TRBD1. The junction had 7 bases not matched to a gene; V was cut back by 5 bases and J by 5 bases. This CDR3 is built from 15 residues. Germline CDR1 LGHNA, CDR2 YNFKEQ. In DNA, the CDR3 is TGTGCCAGCAGCGCTCTGACAGGGGATACCGGGGAGCTGTTTTTT. The encoded protein is CASSALTGDTGELFF.

This clone appeared a few times. The V gene is TRBV19, the J gene TRBJ1-3; D possibly corresponds to TRBD1 (5 bases). V was trimmed by 7 bases and J by 3 bases, leaving 13 bases between them. Germline V lookup: CDR1 LNHDA, CDR2 SQIVND (reference sequence). This CDR3 is 14 amino acids long. Written as DNA, the CDR3 is TGTGCCAGTACCACAGGCTGGAGTGGAAACACCATATATTTT. Translating it yields CASTTGWSGNTIYF.

The chain carries TRBV5-4 and TRBJ2-1, with 9 nucleotides matching TRBD2. Germline V gene sequence: CDR1 SGHNT, CDR2 YYREEE (reference sequence). The CDR3 runs to 14 residues. The V segment lost 4 bases and the J segment 2 bases; nucleotides outside the gene matches: 1. The CDR3 DNA reads as TGTGCCAGCAGCGCTAGCGGGACCTACAATGAGCAGTTCTTC. Encoded protein: CASSASGTYNEQFF.

V is TRBV4-3 and J is TRBJ2-7; TRBD1 agrees at 9 bases. Germline values: CDR1 LGHNA, CDR2 YSLEER. Trimming removed 3 bases from V and 0 bases from J; junction bases left unmatched: 3. The CDR3 sequence is 15 residues long. The CDR3 loop reads CASSQKTGGSYEQYF. DNA for the CDR3: TGCGCCAGCAGCCAGAAGACAGGGGGCTCCTACGAGCAGTACTTC.

V and J are TRBV27 and TRBJ1-5; D remains unclear. Between the trimmed V and J ends, which lost 6 bases and 5 bases, there was a span of 8 bases. The CDR3 sequence is 12 residues long. Germline loops: CDR1 MNHEY, CDR2 SMNVEV (reference sequence). CDR3 nucleotides: TGTGCCAGCAGGACTACAGATCAGCCCCAGCATTTT. This gives the protein CASRTTDQPQHF.

In regard to this clone: Distinct nucleotide sequences in the sample also encode this CDR3. The rearrangement joins TRBV5-4 to TRBJ1-5; 9 bases agree with TRBD1. From germline, CDR1 is SGHNT and CDR2 YYREEE (reference sequence). CDR3 length equals 15 residues. After removal of 0 bases from V and 4 bases from J, the junction contained 2 bases not matched to a gene. This CDR3 is CASSLDRGLNQPQHF. In nucleotides, the CDR3 is TGTGCCAGCAGCTTGGACAGGGGGCTGAATCAGCCCCAGCATTTT.

The V gene is TRBV5-6, the J gene TRBJ2-7, with 11 positions matching TRBD2. The length of the CDR3 is 17 residues. CDR1 is SGHDT and CDR2 is YYEEEE in the germline V gene. The J segment lost 6 bases and the V segment lost 0 bases, leaving 11 bases of the junction unmatched. The CDR3 spells CASSLALAGGPRSEQYF. CDR3 nucleotides: TGTGCCAGCAGCTTGGCCTTAGCGGGAGGGCCTCGTAGCGAGCAGTACTTC.

The chain carries TRBV7-6 and TRBJ1-3; D ambiguous. Germline V CDR1 and CDR2: SGHVS, FNYEAQ. Trimming took 5 bases from V and 4 from J, leaving 12 bases between them. This CDR3 region has 14 residues. The CDR3: CASSLREGGNTIYF. In nucleotides, the CDR3 is TGTGCCAGCAGCCTCCGGGAGGGCGGAAACACCATATATTTT. The full variable domain, completed using reference TRBV7-6 and TRBJ1-3, is GAGVSQSPRYKVTKRGQDVALRCDPISGHVSLYWYRQALGQGPEFLTYFNYEAQQDKSGLPNDRFSAERPEGSISTLTIQRTEQRDSAMYRCASSLREGGNTIYFGEGSWLTVV.

The V and J genes are TRBV4-3 and TRBJ2-5; 9 bases align to TRBD2. The CDR3 is made up of 19 amino acids. CDR1 and CDR2 (germline): LGHNA, YSLEER. V lost 1 base and J lost 2; bases outside the gene matches: 14. CDR3 residues: CASSQVVGRSGGSQETQYF. CDR3 sequence (DNA): TGCGCCAGCAGCCAAGTTGTAGGTCGGAGCGGGGGGTCACAAGAGACCCAGTACTTC.

This clone has only a few counts. The CDR3 here is CASSQVDMGLAGGNEQFF. The CDR3 DNA follows: TGCGCCAGCAGCCAAGTAGATATGGGACTAGCGGGAGGGAATGAGCAGTTCTTC. The chain is built from TRBV4-1 and TRBJ2-1, with 16 bases lining up with TRBD2. Germline V gene lookup returns CDR1 MGHRA and CDR2 YSYEKL. The CDR3 loop spans 18 amino acids. V gave up 1 base and J gave up 7 bases; unmatched junction bases: 7.

This chain links TRBV19 with TRBJ2-1, with a possible D match to TRBD2 (6 bases). CDR1 is LNHDA, CDR2 SQIVND, per germline (reference sequence). This CDR3 has 14 amino acids. V gave up 4 bases and J gave up 6 bases, with 13 bases separating them. CDR3 in amino acids: CASSTSTSSNEQFF. CDR3 DNA sequence: TGTGCCAGTAGTACCTCCACTAGCAGCAATGAGCAGTTCTTC.

This sequence joins TRBV19 and TRBJ2-3; 7 bases match TRBD1. Germline V lookup: CDR1 LNHDA, CDR2 SQIVND (reference sequence). The CDR3 spans 15 residues. V was clipped by 6 bases and J by 1 base; unmatched bases: 7. CDR3 sequence reads: CASRKFGQGTDTQYF. Here the CDR3 DNA reads TGTGCCAGTAGAAAATTTGGACAGGGCACAGATACGCAGTATTTT.

The chain joins TRBV21-1 to TRBJ2-3; the D segment call TRBD2 is taken from the table without a DNA check. TRBV21-1 is a listed pseudogene. The CDR3 runs to 17 residues. Written as DNA, the CDR3 is TGTGCCAGCAGCAAAGTGTCGACTAGCGAGGGCACAGATACGCAGTATTTT. Residues: CASSKVSTSEGTDTQYF.

This clone was seen a handful of times. The chain joins TRBV10-3 to TRBJ2-1; TRBD1 matches at 9 bases. This CDR3 is 14 amino acids long. With V trimmed by 11 bases and J by 4 bases, 9 bases remained unmatched. Germline V gene lookup returns CDR1 ENHRY and CDR2 SYGVKD. CDR3 residues: CASSGTGLYNEQFF. CDR3 nucleotides: TGTGCCTCTTCCGGGACAGGGTTATACAATGAGCAGTTCTTC.

The sample holds one count of this clone. The gene calls are TRBV7-2 and TRBJ2-7; TRBD1 matches 8 bases. The CDR3 contains 14 residues. Germline V lookup: CDR1 SGHTA, CDR2 FQGNSA. V gave up 2 bases and J gave up 10 bases; unmatched junction bases: 10. In DNA form, the CDR3 reads TGTGCCAGCAGCTTAAACCTAGGGACAGGCCCCCAGTACTTC. Translating it yields CASSLNLGTGPQYF.